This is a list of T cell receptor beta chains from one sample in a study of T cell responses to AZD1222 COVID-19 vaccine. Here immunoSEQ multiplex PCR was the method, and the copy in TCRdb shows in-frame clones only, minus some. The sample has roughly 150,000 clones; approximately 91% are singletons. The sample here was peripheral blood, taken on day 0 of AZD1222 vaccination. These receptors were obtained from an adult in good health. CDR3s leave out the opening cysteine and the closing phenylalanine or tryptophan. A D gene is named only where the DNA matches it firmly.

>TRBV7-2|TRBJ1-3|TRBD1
ASSLAGTGSGNTIY
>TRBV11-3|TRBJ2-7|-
ASSQRQTYEQY
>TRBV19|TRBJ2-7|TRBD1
ASSTRQGKDEQY
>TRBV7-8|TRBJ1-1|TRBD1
ASSSIRDRNTEAF
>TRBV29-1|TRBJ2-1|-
SVLPVGGYEQF
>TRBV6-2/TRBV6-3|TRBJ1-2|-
ASSPGTPNYGYT
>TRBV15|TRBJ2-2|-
ATSRERPRTNTGELF
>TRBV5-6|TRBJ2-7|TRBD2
ASSSTSGRLNEQY
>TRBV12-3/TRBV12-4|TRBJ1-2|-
ASSLAGVSGYT
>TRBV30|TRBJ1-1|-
AWRDVGEAF
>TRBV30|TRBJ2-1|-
AWNTGAGNGQF
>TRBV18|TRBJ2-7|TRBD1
ASSRGSPGQGPYEQY
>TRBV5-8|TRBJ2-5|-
ASRYVETQY
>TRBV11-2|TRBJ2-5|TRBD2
ASSPRGGDGETQY
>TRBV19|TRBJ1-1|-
ASSITQGAF
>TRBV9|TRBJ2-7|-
ASSVGVRAYEQY
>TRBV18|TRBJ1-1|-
ASSPTDTDTEAF
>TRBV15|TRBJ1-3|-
ATSRAGSSGNTIY
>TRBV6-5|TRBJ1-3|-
ASSYPGGNTIY
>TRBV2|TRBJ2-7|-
ASKPDSYEQY
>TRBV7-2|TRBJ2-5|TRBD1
ASSFTGQGTETQY
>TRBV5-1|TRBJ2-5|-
ASSPLTGKETQY
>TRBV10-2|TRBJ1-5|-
ASSERDSNQPQH
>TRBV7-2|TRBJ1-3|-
ASSPNGGAGNTIY
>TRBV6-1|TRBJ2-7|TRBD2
ASSDQTSGRGEQY
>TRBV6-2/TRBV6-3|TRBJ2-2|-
ASSRGQINTGELF
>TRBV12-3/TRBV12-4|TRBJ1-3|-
ASKKVSGNTIY
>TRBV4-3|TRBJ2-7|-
ASSQLGGAPGGEQY
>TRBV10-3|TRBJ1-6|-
AIKTGGNSPLH
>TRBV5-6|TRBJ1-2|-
ASSLVLLGPLRGFYGYT
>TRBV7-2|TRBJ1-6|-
ASSLGIPQNSPLH
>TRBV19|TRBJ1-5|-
ASTPKGDVKPQH
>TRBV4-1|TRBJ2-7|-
ASSSDSTYEQY
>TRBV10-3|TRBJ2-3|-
AISEPRDDFADTQY
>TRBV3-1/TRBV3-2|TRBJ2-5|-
ASSDVREKRETQY